This T cell receptor (beta chain) stems from a study of T cell repertoires in cytomegalovirus infection. The overall study: An indication of both CMV infection and matching HLA type came from public TCR beta signatures. General observations from the study: Cumulated frequencies of public TCR beta families served to identify carriers of CMV plus the relevant HLA. Within the response measured ex vivo, HLA-C-restricted CMV-specific TCR beta clonotypes were dominant.

The CDR3 covers 15 residues. The germline CDR1 and CDR2 sequences are SEHNR and FQNEAQ (reference sequence). V was shortened by 7 bases and J by 3 bases, with 15 bases between the two germline ends. This clonotype was recorded at least ten times. Its antigen remains unidentified. TCRdb passed the reads through MiXCR, listing each CDR3 protein once. The table records around 210,000 distinct CDR3 sequences, approximately 7% of them present only once. Material for sequencing was PBMCs. The TCR sequence derives from a human donor in good health (CMV status not recorded). Some clones in this sample may be carry-over from other donors' samples. The chain combines TRBV7-9 with TRBJ2-2; perhaps TRBD1 as D (5 bases). Here the CDR3 DNA reads TGTGCCAGCAACCGTCCAGGGTTGTACACCGGGGAGCTGTTTTTT. As protein: CASNRPGLYTGELFF.